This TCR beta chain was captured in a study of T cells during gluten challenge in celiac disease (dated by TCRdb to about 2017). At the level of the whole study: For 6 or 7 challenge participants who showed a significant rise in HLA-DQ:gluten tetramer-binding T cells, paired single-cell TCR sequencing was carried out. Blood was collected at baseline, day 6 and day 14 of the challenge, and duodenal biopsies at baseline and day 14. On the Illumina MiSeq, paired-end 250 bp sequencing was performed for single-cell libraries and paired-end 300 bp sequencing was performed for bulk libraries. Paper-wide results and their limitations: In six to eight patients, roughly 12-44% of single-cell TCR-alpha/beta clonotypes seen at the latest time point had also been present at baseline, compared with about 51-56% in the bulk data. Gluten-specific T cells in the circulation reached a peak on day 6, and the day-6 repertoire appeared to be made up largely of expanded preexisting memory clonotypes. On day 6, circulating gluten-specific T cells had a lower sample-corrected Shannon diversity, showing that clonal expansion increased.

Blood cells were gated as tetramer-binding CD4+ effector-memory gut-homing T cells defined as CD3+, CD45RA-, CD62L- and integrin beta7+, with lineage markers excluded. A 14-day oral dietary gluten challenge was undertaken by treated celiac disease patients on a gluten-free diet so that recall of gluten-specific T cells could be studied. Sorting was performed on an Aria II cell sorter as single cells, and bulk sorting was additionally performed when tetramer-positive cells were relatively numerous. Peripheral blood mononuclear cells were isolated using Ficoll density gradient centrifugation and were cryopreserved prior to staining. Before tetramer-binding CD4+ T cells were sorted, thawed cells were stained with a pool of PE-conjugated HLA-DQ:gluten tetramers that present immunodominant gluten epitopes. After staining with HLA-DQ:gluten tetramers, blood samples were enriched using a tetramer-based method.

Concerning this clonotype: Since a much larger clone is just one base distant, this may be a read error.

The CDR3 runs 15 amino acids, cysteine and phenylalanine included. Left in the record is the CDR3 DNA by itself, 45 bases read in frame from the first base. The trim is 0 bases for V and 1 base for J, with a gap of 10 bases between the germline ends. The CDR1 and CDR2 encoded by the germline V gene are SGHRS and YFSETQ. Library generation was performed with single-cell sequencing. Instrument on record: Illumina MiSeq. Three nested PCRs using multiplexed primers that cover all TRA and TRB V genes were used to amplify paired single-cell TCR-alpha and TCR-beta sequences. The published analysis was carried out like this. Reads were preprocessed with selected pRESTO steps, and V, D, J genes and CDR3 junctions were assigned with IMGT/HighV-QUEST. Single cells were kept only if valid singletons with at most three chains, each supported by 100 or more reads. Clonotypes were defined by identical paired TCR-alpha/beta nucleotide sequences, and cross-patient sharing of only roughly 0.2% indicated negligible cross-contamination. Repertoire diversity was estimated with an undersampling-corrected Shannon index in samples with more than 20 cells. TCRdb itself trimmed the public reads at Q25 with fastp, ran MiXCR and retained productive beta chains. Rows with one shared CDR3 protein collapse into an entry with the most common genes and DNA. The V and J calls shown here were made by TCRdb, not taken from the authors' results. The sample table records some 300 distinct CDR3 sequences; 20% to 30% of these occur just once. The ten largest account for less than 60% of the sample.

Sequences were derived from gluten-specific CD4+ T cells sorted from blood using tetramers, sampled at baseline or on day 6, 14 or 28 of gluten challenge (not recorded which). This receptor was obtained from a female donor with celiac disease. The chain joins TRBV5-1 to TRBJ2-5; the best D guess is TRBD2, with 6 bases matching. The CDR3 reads CASSLGVGGQETQYF. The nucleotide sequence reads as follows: TGCGCCAGCAGCTTGGGGGTGGGGGGCCAAGAGACCCAGTACTTC.